This T cell receptor (beta chain) was captured in a study of T cell repertoires in cytomegalovirus infection. Points from the study as a whole: People with CMV and the relevant HLA were identified by cumulative public TCR beta family frequency.

One entry per CDR3 protein, called by TCRdb with MiXCR from the reads. The sample shows over 250,000 distinct CDR3 sequences, over 20% of them seen only once. CDR3 length: 13 amino acids. After removal of 5 bases from V and 5 bases from J, the junction contained 5 bases not matched to a gene. Per the germline V gene, CDR1 is SGHVS and CDR2 is FQNEAQ. This clonotype was recorded a few times. Antigen unknown. The source is a human donor in good health (CMV status not recorded). Some clones in this sample may be carry-over from other donors' samples. Sequencing input: PBMCs. The rearrangement links TRBV7-8 to TRBJ2-7, with 8 nucleotides matching TRBD2. The CDR3 DNA sequence: TGTGCCAGCAGCCCGGGGGGGGCCCACGAGCAGTACTTC. Translating it yields CASSPGGAHEQYF.